This T cell receptor beta chain appears in the sequencing data of a study of vaccination and CD4 T cells after COVID-19. Study-wide background: Samples were taken after vaccination, a median of around 67 days after dose two, with a range of 14 to 241. Broader study findings: Counts of SARS-CoV-2-reactive clonotypes had a median that went from about 20 to 38, a nonsignificant change. The analysis of convalescent patients involved relatively few individuals and lacked early post-infection timepoints.

Noted treatment: roughly 10-day PBMC culture with coronavirus spike peptide pools or control peptides (ViraFEST assay). An Oncomine TCR Beta short-read assay was used to sequence the DNA from cultured CD4+ T cells. Once CD4+ T cells had been cultured, genomic DNA was extracted from them. Each CDR3 protein gets one entry after TCRdb re-called the PCR reads with MiXCR. The repertoire holds 9,000 to 13,000 distinct CDR3 sequences, with around 59% as singletons. The CDR3 loop spans 16 amino acids. Trimming took off 7 bases at V and 0 bases at J, with 18 bases between the two ends. Germline V lookup: CDR1 LNHDA, CDR2 SQIVND (reference sequence). Comment on this clonotype: Antigen: not known.

Sequenced input: CD4+ T cells from blood, cultured in vitro. The V and J genes are TRBV19 and TRBJ1-2, with a tentative D call TRBD1 (5 bases). The TCR sequence derives from a human donor who had recovered from COVID-19. CDR3 in amino acids: CASTTSGGISNYGYTF. The CDR3 DNA sequence: TGTGCCAGTACCACCTCTGGGGGGATCTCTAACTATGGCTACACCTTC.